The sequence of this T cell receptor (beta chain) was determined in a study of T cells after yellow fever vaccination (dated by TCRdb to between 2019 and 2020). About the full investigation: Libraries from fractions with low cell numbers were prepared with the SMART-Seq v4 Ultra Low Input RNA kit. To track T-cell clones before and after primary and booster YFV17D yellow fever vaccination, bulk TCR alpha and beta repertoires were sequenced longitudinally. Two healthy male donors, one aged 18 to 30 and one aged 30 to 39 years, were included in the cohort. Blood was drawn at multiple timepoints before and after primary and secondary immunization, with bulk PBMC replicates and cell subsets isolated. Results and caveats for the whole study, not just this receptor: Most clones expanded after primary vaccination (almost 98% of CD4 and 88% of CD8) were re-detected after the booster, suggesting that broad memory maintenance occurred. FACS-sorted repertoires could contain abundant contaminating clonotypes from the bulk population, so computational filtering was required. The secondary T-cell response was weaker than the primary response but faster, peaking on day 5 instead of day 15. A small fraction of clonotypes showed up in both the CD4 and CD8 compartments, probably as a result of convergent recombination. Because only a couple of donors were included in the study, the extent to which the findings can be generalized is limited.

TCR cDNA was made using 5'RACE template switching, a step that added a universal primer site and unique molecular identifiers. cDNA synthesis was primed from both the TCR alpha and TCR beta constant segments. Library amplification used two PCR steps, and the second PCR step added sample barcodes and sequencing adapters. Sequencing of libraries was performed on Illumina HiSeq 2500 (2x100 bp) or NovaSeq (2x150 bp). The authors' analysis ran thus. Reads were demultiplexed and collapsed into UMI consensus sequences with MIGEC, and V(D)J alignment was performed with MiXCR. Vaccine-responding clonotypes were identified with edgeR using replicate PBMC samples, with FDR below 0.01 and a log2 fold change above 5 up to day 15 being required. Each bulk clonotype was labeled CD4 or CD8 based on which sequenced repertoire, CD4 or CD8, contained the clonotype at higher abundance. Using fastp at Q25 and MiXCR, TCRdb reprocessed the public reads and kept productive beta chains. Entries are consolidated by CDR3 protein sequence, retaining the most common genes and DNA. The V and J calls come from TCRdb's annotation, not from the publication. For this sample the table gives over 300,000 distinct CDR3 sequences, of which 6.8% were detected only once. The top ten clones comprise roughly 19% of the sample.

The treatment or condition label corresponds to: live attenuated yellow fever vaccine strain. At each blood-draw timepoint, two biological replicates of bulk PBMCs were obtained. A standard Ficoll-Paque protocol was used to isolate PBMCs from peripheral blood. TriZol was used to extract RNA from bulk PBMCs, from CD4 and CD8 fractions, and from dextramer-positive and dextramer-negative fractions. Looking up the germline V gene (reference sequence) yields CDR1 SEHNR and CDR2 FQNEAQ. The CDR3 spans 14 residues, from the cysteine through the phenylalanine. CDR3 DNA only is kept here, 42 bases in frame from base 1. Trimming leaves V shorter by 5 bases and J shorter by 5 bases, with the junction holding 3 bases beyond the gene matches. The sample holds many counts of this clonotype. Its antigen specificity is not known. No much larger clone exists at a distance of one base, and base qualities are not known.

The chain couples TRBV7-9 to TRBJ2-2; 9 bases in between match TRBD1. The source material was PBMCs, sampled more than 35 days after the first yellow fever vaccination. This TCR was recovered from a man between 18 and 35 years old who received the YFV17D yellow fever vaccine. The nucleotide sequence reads TGTGCCAGCAGCCCGGACAGGGGAACCGGGGAGCTGTTTTTT. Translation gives CASSPDRGTGELFF.